This T cell receptor (beta chain) emerged from a study of blood T cell repertoires in COVID-19. Study as a whole: Whether acute or convalescent, the COVID-19 samples came from the United States, Italy and Spain.

Authors' data handling: Nucleated cell counts were estimated from reference gene primer amplification. Sequencing was performed with immunoSEQ multiplex PCR; in TCRdb, only in-frame clones are kept and a portion is missing. That table furnishes V, J and clone size, whereas the DNA furnished D and trimming. The table has about 91,000 clones, approximately 77% seen once. With 10 bases clipped from V and 8 bases from J, the junction kept 10 bases outside the gene matches. There are 13 residues in the CDR3. Sequencing input: peripheral blood. This chain connects TRBV12-3 or TRBV12-4 to TRBJ1-2; TRBD1 agrees at 10 bases. The sequence derives from an elderly woman with acute or convalescent COVID-19. This CDR3 reads CATVGQGSSGYTF. The CDR3, as DNA: TGTGCCACTGTGGGACAGGGGAGCTCCGGCTACACCTTC.